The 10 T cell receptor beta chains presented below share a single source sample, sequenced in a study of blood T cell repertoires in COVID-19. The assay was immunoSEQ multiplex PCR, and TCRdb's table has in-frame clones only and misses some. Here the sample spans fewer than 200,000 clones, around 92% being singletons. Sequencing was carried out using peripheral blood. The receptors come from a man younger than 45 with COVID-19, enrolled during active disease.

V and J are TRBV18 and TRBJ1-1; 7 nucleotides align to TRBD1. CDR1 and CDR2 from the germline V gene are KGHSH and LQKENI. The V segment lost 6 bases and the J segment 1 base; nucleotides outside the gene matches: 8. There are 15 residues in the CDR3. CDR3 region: CASSRQGIRNTEAFF. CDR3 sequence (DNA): TGTGCCAGCTCCCGACAGGGAATAAGGAACACTGAAGCTTTCTTT.

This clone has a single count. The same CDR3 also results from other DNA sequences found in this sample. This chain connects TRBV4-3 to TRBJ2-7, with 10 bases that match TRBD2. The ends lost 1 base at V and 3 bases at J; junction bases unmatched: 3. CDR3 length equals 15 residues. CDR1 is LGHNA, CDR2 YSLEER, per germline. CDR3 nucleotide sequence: TGCGCCAGCAGCCAAGGGCTAGCGGGAGTCTACGAGCAGTACTTC. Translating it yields CASSQGLAGVYEQYF.

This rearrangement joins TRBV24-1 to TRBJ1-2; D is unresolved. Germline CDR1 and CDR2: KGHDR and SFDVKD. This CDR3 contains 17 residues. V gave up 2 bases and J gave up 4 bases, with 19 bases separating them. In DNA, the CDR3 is TGTGCCACCAGTGATTCCGCGAGGAGAGACGCTTCCTATGGCTACACCTTC. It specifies CATSDSARRDASYGYTF.

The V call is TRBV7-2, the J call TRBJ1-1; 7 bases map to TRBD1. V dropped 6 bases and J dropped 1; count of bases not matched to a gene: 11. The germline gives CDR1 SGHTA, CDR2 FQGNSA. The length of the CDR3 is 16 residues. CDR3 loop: CASSSSRDRKNTEAFF. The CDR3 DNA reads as TGTGCCAGCAGTTCTAGTAGGGACAGAAAGAACACTGAAGCTTTCTTT.

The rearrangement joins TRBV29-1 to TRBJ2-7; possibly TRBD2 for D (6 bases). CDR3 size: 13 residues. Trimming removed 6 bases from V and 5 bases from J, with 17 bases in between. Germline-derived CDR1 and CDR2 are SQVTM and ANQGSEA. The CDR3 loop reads CSVAPGLENEQYF. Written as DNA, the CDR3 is TGCAGCGTGGCCCCGGGACTCGAAAACGAGCAGTACTTC.

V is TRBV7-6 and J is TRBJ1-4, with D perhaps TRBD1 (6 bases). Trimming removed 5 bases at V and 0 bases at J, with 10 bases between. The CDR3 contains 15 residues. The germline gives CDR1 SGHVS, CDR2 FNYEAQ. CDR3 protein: CASSQRTATNEKLFF. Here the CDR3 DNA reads TGTGCCAGCAGCCAGAGGACAGCAACTAATGAAAAACTGTTTTTT.

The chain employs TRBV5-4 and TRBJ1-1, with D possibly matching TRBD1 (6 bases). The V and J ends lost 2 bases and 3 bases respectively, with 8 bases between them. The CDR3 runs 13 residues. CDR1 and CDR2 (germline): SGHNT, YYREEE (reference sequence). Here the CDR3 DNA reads TGTGCCAGCAGCTTCCACAGGGACACTGAAGCTTTCTTT. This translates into CASSFHRDTEAFF.

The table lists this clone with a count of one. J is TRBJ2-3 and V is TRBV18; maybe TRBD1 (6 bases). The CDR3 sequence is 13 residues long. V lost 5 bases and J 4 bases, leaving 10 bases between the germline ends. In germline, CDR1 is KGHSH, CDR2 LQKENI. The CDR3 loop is CASSATGSDTQYF. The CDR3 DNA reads TGTGCCAGCTCAGCTACAGGGTCAGATACGCAGTATTTT.

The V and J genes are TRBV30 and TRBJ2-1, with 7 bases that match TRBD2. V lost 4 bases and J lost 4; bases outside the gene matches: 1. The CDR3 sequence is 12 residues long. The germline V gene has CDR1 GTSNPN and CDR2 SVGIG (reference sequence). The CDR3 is CAWTSGYNEQFF. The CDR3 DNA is TGTGCCTGGACTAGCGGATACAATGAGCAGTTCTTC.

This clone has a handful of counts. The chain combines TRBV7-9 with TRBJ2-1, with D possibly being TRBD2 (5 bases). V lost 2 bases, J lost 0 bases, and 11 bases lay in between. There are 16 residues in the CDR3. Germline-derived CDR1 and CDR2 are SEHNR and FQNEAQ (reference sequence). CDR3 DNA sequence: TGTGCCAGCAGCTTACGAGCGGATAGCTCCTACAATGAGCAGTTCTTC. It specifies CASSLRADSSYNEQFF. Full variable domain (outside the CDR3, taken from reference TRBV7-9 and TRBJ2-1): DTGVSQNPRHKITKRGQNVTFRCDPISEHNRLYWYRQTLGQGPEFLTYFQNEAQLEKSRLLSDRFSAERPKGSFSTLEIQRTEQGDSAMYLCASSLRADSSYNEQFFGPGTRLTVL.